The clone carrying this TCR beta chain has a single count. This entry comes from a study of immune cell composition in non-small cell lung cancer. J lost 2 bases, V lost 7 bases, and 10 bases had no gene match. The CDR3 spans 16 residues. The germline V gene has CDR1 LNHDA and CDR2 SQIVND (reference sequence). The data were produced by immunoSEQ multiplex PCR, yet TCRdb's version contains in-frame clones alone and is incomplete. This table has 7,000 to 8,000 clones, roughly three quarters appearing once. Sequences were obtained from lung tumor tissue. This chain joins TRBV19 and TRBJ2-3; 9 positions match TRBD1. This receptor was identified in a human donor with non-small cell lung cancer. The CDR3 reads CASNPGGTGFTDTQYF. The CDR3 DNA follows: TGTGCCAGTAATCCCGGCGGGACAGGGTTCACAGATACGCAGTATTTT.